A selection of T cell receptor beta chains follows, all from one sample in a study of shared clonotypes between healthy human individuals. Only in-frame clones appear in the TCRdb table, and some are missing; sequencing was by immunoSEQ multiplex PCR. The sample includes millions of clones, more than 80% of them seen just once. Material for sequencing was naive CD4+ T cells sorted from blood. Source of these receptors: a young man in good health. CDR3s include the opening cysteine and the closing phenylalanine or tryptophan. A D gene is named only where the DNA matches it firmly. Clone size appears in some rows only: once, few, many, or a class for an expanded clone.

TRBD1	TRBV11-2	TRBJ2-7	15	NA	TGTGCCAGCAGCTTAGGGACAGGGGGCCGGAGAGAGCAGTACTTC	CASSLGTGGRREQYF
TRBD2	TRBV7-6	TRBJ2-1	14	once	TGTGCCAGCAGACCCGGGGGGGCCGAGAATGAGCAGTTCTTC	CASRPGGAENEQFF
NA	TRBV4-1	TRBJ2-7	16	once	TGCGCCAGCAGCCAGACCTCGGACGGGAGGGGGCACGAGCAGTACTTC	CASSQTSDGRGHEQYF
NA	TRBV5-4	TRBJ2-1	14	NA	TGTGCCAGCAGCTTGGACGAGTGGGGCAATGAGCAGTTCTTC	CASSLDEWGNEQFF
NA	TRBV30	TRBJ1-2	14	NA	TGTGCCTGGAACCTCGCAGGGGCGAACTATGGCTACACCTTC	CAWNLAGANYGYTF
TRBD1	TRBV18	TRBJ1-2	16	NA	TGTGCCAGCTCACCACGTACTCAGGGGGACGGCTATGGCTACACCTTC	CASSPRTQGDGYGYTF
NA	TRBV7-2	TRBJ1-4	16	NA	TGTGCCAGCAGCGGAAGGTCGCGACAGTCTAATGAAAAACTGTTTTTT	CASSGRSRQSNEKLFF
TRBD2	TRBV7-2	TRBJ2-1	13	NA	TGTGCCAGCAGCCCGGGACTAGTAGGGCAGCAGTTCTTC	CASSPGLVGQQFF
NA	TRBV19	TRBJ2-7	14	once	TGTGCCAGTAGTCTTCGACAGAGATCCTACGAGCAGTACTTC	CASSLRQRSYEQYF
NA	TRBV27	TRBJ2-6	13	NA	TGTGCCAGCAGCCTATCTGGGGCCAACGTCCTGACTTTC	CASSLSGANVLTF
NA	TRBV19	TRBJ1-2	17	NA	TGTGCCAGTATTTCAGCGGAATATACGGGACTCCGTGAGAGCTACACCTTC	CASISAEYTGLRESYTF
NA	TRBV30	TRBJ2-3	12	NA	TGTGCCTGGTCGGGGGCCACAGATACGCAGTATTTT	CAWSGATDTQYF
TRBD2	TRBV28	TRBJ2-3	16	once	TGTGCCAGCAGTCCTAGCGGGAGGGGACCCACAGATACGCAGTATTTT	CASSPSGRGPTDTQYF
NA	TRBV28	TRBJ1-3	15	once	TGTGCCAGCACCTCGAGCTTGGGAACTGGAAACACCATATATTTT	CASTSSLGTGNTIYF
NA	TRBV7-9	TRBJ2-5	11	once	TGTGCCAGCAGCTTGCAGGAGACCCAGTACTTC	CASSLQETQYF
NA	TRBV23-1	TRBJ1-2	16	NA	TGCGCCAGCAGTCAATCGGGCAATTGGGCAGCCCTTGCTAACACCTTC	CASSQSGNWAALANTF
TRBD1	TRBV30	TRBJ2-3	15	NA	TGTGCCTGGAGTGGTTACAGGGGAGGCACAGATACGCAGTATTTT	CAWSGYRGGTDTQYF
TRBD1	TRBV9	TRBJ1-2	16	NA	TGTGCCAGCAGGGGATACGGGACAGGATTAAACTATGGCTACACCTTC	CASRGYGTGLNYGYTF
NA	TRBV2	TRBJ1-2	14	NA	TGTGCCAGCATTATAACAGAGTCTAACTATGGCTACACCTTC	CASIITESNYGYTF
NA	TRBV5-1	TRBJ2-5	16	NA	TGCGCCAGCAGCTTCGAGGGAGCTATTAAAGGGGAGACCCAGTACTTC	CASSFEGAIKGETQYF
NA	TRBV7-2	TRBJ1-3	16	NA	TGTGCCAGCAGCCCCGGAGGTCTAAATTCTGGAAACACCATATATTTT	CASSPGGLNSGNTIYF
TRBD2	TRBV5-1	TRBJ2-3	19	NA	TGCGCCAGCAGCATCGGACTAGCGGGAATGGGTGGAGGCACAGATACGCAGTATTTT	CASSIGLAGMGGGTDTQYF
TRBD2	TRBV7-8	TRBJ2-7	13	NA	TGTGCCAGCAGTACGGGACTAGCGGGCGAGCAGTACTTC	CASSTGLAGEQYF
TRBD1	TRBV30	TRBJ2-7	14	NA	TGTGCCTGGAGGGGGACAGGGGGGACGTACGAGCAGTACTTC	CAWRGTGGTYEQYF
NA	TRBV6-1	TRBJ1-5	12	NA	TGTGCCACCCGGCCTATTGATCAGCCCCAGCATTTT	CATRPIDQPQHF
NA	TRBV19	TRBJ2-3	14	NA	TGTGCCACAGGGCGGGGCTCTAGCACAGATACGCAGTATTTT	CATGRGSSTDTQYF
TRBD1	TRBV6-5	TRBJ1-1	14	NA	TGTGCCAGCAGTCCAACAGGGGGCCGAACTGAAGCTTTCTTT	CASSPTGGRTEAFF
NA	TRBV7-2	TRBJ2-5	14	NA	TGTGCCAGCAGCTTAGTGGTAGGGTGGGAGACCCAGTACTTC	CASSLVVGWETQYF
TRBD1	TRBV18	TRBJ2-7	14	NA	TGTGCCAGCTCATCGGGACAGGGGCCTTACGAGCAGTACTTC	CASSSGQGPYEQYF
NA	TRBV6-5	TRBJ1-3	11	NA	TGTGCCAGCACACTTGGAAACACCATATATTTT	CASTLGNTIYF
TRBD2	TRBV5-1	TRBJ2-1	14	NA	TGCGCCAGCAGCCCGCGGGAGTCGAAGGGTGAGCAGTTCTTC	CASSPRESKGEQFF
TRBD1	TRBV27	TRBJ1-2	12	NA	TGTGCCAGCCTAGACAGGGCTTATGGCTACACCTTC	CASLDRAYGYTF
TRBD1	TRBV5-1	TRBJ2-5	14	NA	TGCGCCAGCAGCCGGACAGGGGGCGGGGAGACCCAGTACTTC	CASSRTGGGETQYF
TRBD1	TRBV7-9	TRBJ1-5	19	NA	TGTGTCAGCAGCCAGCGTCCCGGGACAGGGAACGGAAGCAATCAGCCCCAGCATTTT	CVSSQRPGTGNGSNQPQHF
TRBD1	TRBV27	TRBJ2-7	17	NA	TGTGCCAGCAGCCATGGCCCGACGGGACAGTTCCTCTGGGAGCAGTACTTC	CASSHGPTGQFLWEQYF
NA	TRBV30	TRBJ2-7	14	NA	TGTGCCTGGAGTTCCGGGGATGGTCTCGACGAGCAGTACTTC	CAWSSGDGLDEQYF
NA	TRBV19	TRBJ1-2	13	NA	TGTGCCAGTAGTAGGGATAGCGGGGACGGCTACACCTTC	CASSRDSGDGYTF
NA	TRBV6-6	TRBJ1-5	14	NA	TGTGCCAGCAGTTACGGTGGGAGCAATCAGCCCCAGCATTTT	CASSYGGSNQPQHF
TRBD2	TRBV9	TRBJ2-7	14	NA	TGTGCCAGCAGCGTAGACGGGGGGTTCTACGAGCAGTACTTC	CASSVDGGFYEQYF
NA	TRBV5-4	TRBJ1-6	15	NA	TGTGCCAGCAGCTCCCGGGACCGGGTTAATTCACCCCTCCACTTT	CASSSRDRVNSPLHF
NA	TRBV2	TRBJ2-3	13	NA	TGTGCCAGCAGTCTAGCCTTGGCAGATACGCAGTATTTT	CASSLALADTQYF
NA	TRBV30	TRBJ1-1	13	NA	TGTGCCTGGAGTTCGGGAGGGGTGACTGAAGCTTTCTTT	CAWSSGGVTEAFF
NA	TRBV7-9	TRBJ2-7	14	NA	TGTGCCAGCAGCTTAACAGGGTCCCTGAACGAGCAGTACTTC	CASSLTGSLNEQYF
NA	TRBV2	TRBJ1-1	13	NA	TGTGCCAGCAGCGTACAGGGAGACACTGAAGCTTTCTTT	CASSVQGDTEAFF
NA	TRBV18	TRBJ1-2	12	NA	TGTGCCAGCTCACGTCTTCTGAATGGCTACACCTTC	CASSRLLNGYTF
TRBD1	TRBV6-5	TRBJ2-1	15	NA	TGTGCCAGCAGTTACGAGGGGGCCGTCGTCGATGAGCAGTTCTTC	CASSYEGAVVDEQFF
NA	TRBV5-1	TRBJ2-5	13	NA	TGCGCCAGCACCAGAGAGGGGACCGAGACCCAGTACTTC	CASTREGTETQYF
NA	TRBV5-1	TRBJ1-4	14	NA	TGCGCCAGCAGCTTGGGGGGTTTGGGCGAAAAACTGTTTTTT	CASSLGGLGEKLFF
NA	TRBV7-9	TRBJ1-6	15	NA	TGTGCCAGCAGCTTAGGTGACGGTTATAATTCACCCCTCCACTTT	CASSLGDGYNSPLHF
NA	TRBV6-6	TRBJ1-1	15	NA	TGTGCCAGCAGACCACGTAATAGGATGAACACTGAAGCTTTCTTT	CASRPRNRMNTEAFF
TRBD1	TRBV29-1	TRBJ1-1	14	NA	TGCAGCGCCCACCCCGGGACAGGGAGCACTGAAGCTTTCTTT	CSAHPGTGSTEAFF
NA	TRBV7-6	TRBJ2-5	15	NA	TGTGCCAGCAGCCCCCTCCGGGCGGTCCAAGAGACCCAGTACTTC	CASSPLRAVQETQYF
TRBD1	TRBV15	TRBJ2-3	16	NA	TGTGCCACCAGCAGACCCGAGACAGGGGCAACAGATACGCAGTATTTT	CATSRPETGATDTQYF
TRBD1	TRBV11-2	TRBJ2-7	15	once	TGTGCCAGCAGCTTACTGGAACAGGGGCCCTACGAGCAGTACTTC	CASSLLEQGPYEQYF
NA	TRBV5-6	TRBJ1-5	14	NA	TGTGCCAGCAGCCGGGACCCAAAAGGGCAGCCCCAGCATTTT	CASSRDPKGQPQHF
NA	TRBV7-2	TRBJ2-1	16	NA	TGTGCCAGCAGCTCAACCCACCTTCGGGGGATTGGTGAGCAGTTCTTC	CASSSTHLRGIGEQFF
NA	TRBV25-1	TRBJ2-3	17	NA	TGTGCCAGCAGTGACCCGATTGGGCGGGGTGGTACAGATACGCAGTATTTT	CASSDPIGRGGTDTQYF